Listed below are T cell receptor beta chains from one sample, sequenced in a study of blood T cell repertoires in COVID-19. Measured with immunoSEQ multiplex PCR; TCRdb has only the in-frame clones, and not every one. This sample carries about 56,000 clones, about 91% of them seen once, and the ten largest clones take around two fifths. Sequenced sample: peripheral blood. Receptors were obtained from an older woman with COVID-19, enrolled during active disease. The CDR3 runs from the conserved cysteine through the conserved F or W. A D gene is named only where the DNA matches it firmly. Size is stated for part of the rows, as once, few or many counts, or as a class when the clone is expanded.

d_gene: -; abundance: -; v_gene: TRBV7-9; j_gene: TRBJ1-4; CDR3aa: CASSRSGQGNEKLFF; CDR3nt: -
d_gene: -; abundance: -; v_gene: TRBV19; j_gene: TRBJ2-7; CDR3aa: CASSLHLQTGYEQYF; CDR3nt: TGTGCCAGTAGTCTCCATCTCCAGACAGGATACGAGCAGTACTTC
d_gene: TRBD2; abundance: -; v_gene: TRBV5-4; j_gene: TRBJ2-1; CDR3aa: CASSLLASGGAGREQFF; CDR3nt: TGTGCCAGCAGCTTGCTCGCTAGCGGGGGGGCCGGTCGGGAGCAGTTCTTC
d_gene: -; abundance: -; v_gene: TRBV7-2; j_gene: TRBJ1-5; CDR3aa: CASSLGAPNQPQHF; CDR3nt: TGTGCCAGCAGCTTAGGGGCACCAAATCAGCCCCAGCATTTT
d_gene: -; abundance: -; v_gene: TRBV5-1; j_gene: TRBJ1-1; CDR3aa: CASSSPEGAEAFF; CDR3nt: TGCGCCAGCAGCTCCCCGGAGGGCGCTGAAGCTTTCTTT
d_gene: -; abundance: -; v_gene: TRBV6-6; j_gene: TRBJ1-1; CDR3aa: CASITWGGNTEAFF; CDR3nt: TGTGCCAGCATTACTTGGGGGGGGAACACTGAAGCTTTCTTT
d_gene: TRBD1; abundance: -; v_gene: TRBV4-3; j_gene: TRBJ1-6; CDR3aa: CASSPGTGDNSPLHF; CDR3nt: TGCGCCAGCAGCCCCGGGACAGGGGATAATTCACCCCTCCACTTT
d_gene: -; abundance: -; v_gene: TRBV27; j_gene: TRBJ1-4; CDR3aa: CASSSDFEKLFF; CDR3nt: TGTGCCAGCTCATCCGACTTCGAGAAACTGTTTTTT
d_gene: -; abundance: once; v_gene: TRBV30; j_gene: TRBJ2-3; CDR3aa: CAWSSLALSTQYF; CDR3nt: TGTGCCTGGAGCTCCCTAGCTTTAAGTACGCAGTATTTT
d_gene: -; abundance: -; v_gene: TRBV11-3; j_gene: TRBJ2-2; CDR3aa: CASSLDLGQRELFF; CDR3nt: TGTGCCAGCAGCTTAGATCTGGGGCAGCGGGAGCTGTTTTTT
d_gene: TRBD1; abundance: -; v_gene: TRBV6-5; j_gene: TRBJ1-1; CDR3aa: CASSTTGKGTEAFF; CDR3nt: TGTGCCAGCAGTACGACAGGGAAGGGCACTGAAGCTTTCTTT
d_gene: TRBD1; abundance: many; v_gene: TRBV7-6; j_gene: TRBJ1-5; CDR3aa: CASSLESGGGQPQHF; CDR3nt: TGTGCCAGCAGCTTAGAATCAGGGGGCGGGCAGCCCCAGCATTTT
d_gene: -; abundance: -; v_gene: TRBV29-1; j_gene: TRBJ2-1; CDR3aa: CSVRNRGGYNEQFF; CDR3nt: TGCAGCGTCCGAAACAGGGGGGGATACAATGAGCAGTTCTTC
d_gene: TRBD1; abundance: -; v_gene: TRBV4-2; j_gene: TRBJ2-7; CDR3aa: CASSQDSGTGIYEQYF; CDR3nt: TGTGCCAGCAGCCAAGATTCTGGGACAGGAATCTACGAGCAGTACTTC
d_gene: TRBD2; abundance: -; v_gene: TRBV5-1; j_gene: TRBJ2-3; CDR3aa: CASSLAFSPGLGTDTQYF; CDR3nt: TGCGCCAGCAGCTTGGCCTTCTCCCCGGGACTAGGCACAGATACGCAGTATTTT
d_gene: TRBD2; abundance: -; v_gene: TRBV19; j_gene: TRBJ2-1; CDR3aa: CASSIDSGRYSYNEQFF; CDR3nt: TGTGCCAGTAGTATAGATAGCGGGAGGTACTCCTACAATGAGCAGTTCTTC
d_gene: TRBD1; abundance: few; v_gene: TRBV27; j_gene: TRBJ1-5; CDR3aa: CASSSDRDRAISNQPQHF; CDR3nt: TGTGCCAGCAGCTCTGACCGGGACAGGGCCATTAGCAATCAGCCCCAGCATTTT
d_gene: -; abundance: -; v_gene: TRBV27; j_gene: TRBJ2-2; CDR3aa: CASSSVLNTGELFF; CDR3nt: TGTGCCAGCAGTTCAGTTTTGAACACCGGGGAGCTGTTTTTT
d_gene: -; abundance: once; v_gene: TRBV12-3/TRBV12-4; j_gene: TRBJ2-7; CDR3aa: CASSLDSYEQYF; CDR3nt: TGTGCCAGCAGTTTAGACAGCTACGAGCAGTACTTC
d_gene: TRBD2; abundance: few; v_gene: TRBV10-2; j_gene: TRBJ2-1; CDR3aa: CASRITGTSGNEQFF; CDR3nt: TGCGCCAGCAGAATAACCGGGACTAGCGGGAATGAGCAGTTCTTC
d_gene: -; abundance: -; v_gene: TRBV6-2/TRBV6-3; j_gene: TRBJ1-2; CDR3aa: CASSLQVVYGYTF; CDR3nt: TGTGCCAGCAGTTTACAGGTCGTCTATGGCTACACCTTC
d_gene: TRBD1; abundance: -; v_gene: TRBV6-4; j_gene: TRBJ2-2; CDR3aa: CASSLDRGAGELFF; CDR3nt: TGTGCCAGTTCCTTGGACAGGGGAGCCGGGGAGCTGTTTTTT
d_gene: -; abundance: -; v_gene: TRBV4-1; j_gene: TRBJ1-4; CDR3aa: CASSHRPRTAENEKLFF; CDR3nt: TGCGCCAGCAGCCATCGACCTCGGACAGCCGAGAATGAAAAACTGTTTTTT
d_gene: TRBD2; abundance: -; v_gene: TRBV2; j_gene: TRBJ2-5; CDR3aa: CASSPSGVAGETQYF; CDR3nt: TGTGCCAGCAGTCCTAGCGGGGTGGCCGGGGAGACCCAGTACTTC
d_gene: TRBD2; abundance: -; v_gene: TRBV19; j_gene: TRBJ2-1; CDR3aa: CASRMEGIGGSSEQFF; CDR3nt: TGTGCCAGTAGGATGGAAGGGATAGGCGGGAGCAGTGAGCAGTTCTTC
d_gene: -; abundance: -; v_gene: TRBV15; j_gene: TRBJ2-6; CDR3aa: CATSPGVAGANVLTF; CDR3nt: TGTGCCACCAGCCCGGGGGTAGCTGGGGCCAACGTCCTGACTTTC
d_gene: TRBD1; abundance: -; v_gene: TRBV6-5; j_gene: TRBJ1-2; CDR3aa: CASSYETGSGYTF; CDR3nt: TGTGCCAGCAGTTACGAGACAGGGTCTGGCTACACCTTC
d_gene: TRBD2; abundance: -; v_gene: TRBV7-2; j_gene: TRBJ2-3; CDR3aa: CACRGLATDTQYF; CDR3nt: TGTGCCTGTAGGGGACTAGCGACAGATACGCAGTATTTT
d_gene: TRBD2; abundance: few; v_gene: TRBV7-9; j_gene: TRBJ2-1; CDR3aa: CASSSVGGRANEQFF; CDR3nt: TGTGCCAGCAGCTCAGTGGGCGGGAGGGCAAATGAGCAGTTCTTC
d_gene: TRBD2; abundance: -; v_gene: TRBV6-5; j_gene: TRBJ2-7; CDR3aa: CASRGGRAGSESYF; CDR3nt: TGTGCCAGCAGAGGCGGGAGGGCCGGATCGGAATCGTACTTC
d_gene: -; abundance: once; v_gene: TRBV5-1; j_gene: TRBJ2-7; CDR3aa: CASSPGQRAYEQYF; CDR3nt: TGCGCCAGCAGCCCCGGACAACGGGCCTACGAGCAGTACTTC
d_gene: -; abundance: -; v_gene: TRBV19; j_gene: TRBJ1-5; CDR3aa: CASSIADNSNQPQHF; CDR3nt: TGTGCCAGTAGTATAGCTGACAATAGCAATCAGCCCCAGCATTTT